This T cell receptor beta chain was sequenced for a study of OX40 agonist ivuxolimab in advanced cancers. The method was immunoSEQ multiplex PCR; TCRdb's version includes in-frame clones alone and lacks a portion of them. The table lists 65,000 to 70,000 clones, over 75% of them singletons, with 0.38% in the top ten. Germline CDR1 is SGDLS and CDR2 is YYNGEE. V lost 3 bases to trimming and J lost 1 base, with 13 bases between them. This CDR3 contains 15 residues. About this clone itself: As yet, its antigen is unknown.

Study-wide points: No determination was made of the antigen specificity of the expanded peripheral T cells.

The sample was CD4+ or CD8+ T cells sorted from blood, taken in a trial of the OX40 agonist ivuxolimab. The rearrangement links TRBV9 to TRBJ1-1, with a possible D match to TRBD1 (5 bases). The TCR was taken from an adult with an advanced solid tumor such as melanoma, head and neck, liver or kidney cancer. As DNA, the CDR3 is TGTGCCAGCAGCGAGGGGACCCTGGGGAACACTGAAGCTTTCTTT. Encoded protein: CASSEGTLGNTEAFF.